This T cell receptor beta chain was profiled in a study of beta chain features in type 1 diabetes. On the study more broadly: Healthy donors and patients had similar age, gender and cell yields.

The CDR3 covers 15 residues. Germline V gives CDR1 MDHEN, CDR2 SYDVKM. The trim removed 6 bases at V and 3 bases at J, leaving 5 bases unmatched. Concerning this clone: Its cognate antigen is unknown.

Expressed TCRB transcripts were sequenced, since all the RNA that had been isolated was reverse transcribed. Approximately 4 million reads was the average for naive, central memory and regulatory T cell samples. TCRdb's table, derived via immunoSEQ multiplex PCR, lists solely in-frame clones and lacks some. Here the sample spans 300,000 to 350,000 clones, less than 15% being singletons. Study observations and caveats: Moderate but significant shortening of TCRB CDR3s was recorded in all four CD4+ subsets from Type 1 diabetes patients. The naive, central memory and Treg TCRB repertoires of patients appeared to be more similar to one another than those of healthy donors.

Source material: naive CD4+ T cells from blood. This TCR was recovered from a woman aged 18-35 years with type 1 diabetes. This chain connects TRBV28 to TRBJ2-1, with 10 bases identical to TRBD2. The CDR3 sequence: CASSGTSANYNEQFF. The CDR3 coding sequence is TGTGCCAGCAGCGGGACTAGCGCCAACTACAATGAGCAGTTCTTC.